This T cell receptor (beta chain) was identified in a study of cytomegalovirus exposure and HLA in healthy donors. Notes on the study in general: Previously analyzed data showed that most TCR beta V segments were productive at a frequency of about 87% or about 30%. According to the study, 160 or so TCR beta chains were cytomegalovirus-associated.

The CDR3 spans 15 residues. Germline-derived CDR1 and CDR2 are SGHRS and YFSETQ. With 4 bases clipped from V and 3 bases from J, the junction kept 5 bases outside the gene matches. PCR amplification relied on 60 Vbeta primers (plus 13 Jbeta primers). Method: immunoSEQ multiplex PCR; TCRdb's copy keeps in-frame clones and lacks some. The data show about 100,000 clones, about 83% seen once. With respect to this clone: Its target is not known.

Sequencing used PBMCs. This clonotype was sampled from a female donor in good health and CMV-seropositive. The chain combines TRBV5-1 with TRBJ2-1; 9 bases fit TRBD1. CDR3 in amino acids: CASSPQGADYNEQFF. In DNA, the CDR3 is TGCGCCAGCAGCCCACAGGGGGCCGACTACAATGAGCAGTTCTTC.